These T cell receptor beta chains were read from a single sample in a study of identical twins. TCRdb redid the calling of the 5' RACE reads with MiXCR, one entry per CDR3 protein. The profile shows fewer than 450,000 distinct CDR3 sequences, roughly 10% of them singletons. Specimen: naive T cells sorted from blood. These receptors all stem from a woman aged 45 to 65 in good health. The CDR3 runs from the conserved cysteine through the conserved F or W. The order of the fields is V gene, CDR3 length, J gene, D gene, clone size, CDR3 DNA, CDR3 protein. D genes are given only for firm matches. Where a row states a size, it is once, few, many or the class of an expanded clone; other rows omit it.

TRBV7-8	15	TRBJ2-1	TRBD2	NA	TGTGCCAGCAGCGCACGGGAGGGGGGATACAATGAGCAGTTCTTC	CASSAREGGYNEQFF
TRBV5-1	16	TRBJ1-2	TRBD1	many	TGCGCCAGCAGCTTGGCATCACAGGGGGCTGACTATGGCTACACCTTC	CASSLASQGADYGYTF
TRBV9	16	TRBJ2-3	TRBD2	few	TGTGCCAGCAGCGCCCGAGCGGGAGAGGTAACAGATACGCAGTATTTT	CASSARAGEVTDTQYF
TRBV18	12	TRBJ2-5	NA	NA	TGTGCCAGCTCCCTCGACAAGAGAACCCAGTACTTC	CASSLDKRTQYF
TRBV5-1	16	TRBJ2-3	TRBD1	NA	TGCGCCAGCAGCATGGGACAGGGACACCTCACAGATACGCAGTATTTT	CASSMGQGHLTDTQYF
TRBV5-1	13	TRBJ2-7	NA	many	TGCGCCAGCAGCTTGGAGGGGGTCGACGAGCAGTACTTC	CASSLEGVDEQYF
TRBV7-9	20	TRBJ2-3	TRBD2	many	TGTGCCAGCAGCCTCCCCGGGGCTATTACTAGCGTTCGGAGCACAGATACGCAGTATTTT	CASSLPGAITSVRSTDTQYF
TRBV12-3/TRBV12-4	14	TRBJ2-6	NA	NA	TGTGCCAGCAGCCCTAATGCTGGGGCCAACGTCCTGACTTTC	CASSPNAGANVLTF
TRBV7-2	15	TRBJ1-5	NA	many	TGTGCCAGCAGCTTAGATTTAGGGGCATTTCAGCCCCAGCATTTT	CASSLDLGAFQPQHF
TRBV19	13	TRBJ2-3	NA	few	TGTGCCAGTAGGAGGGGTTCCACAGATACGCAGTATTTT	CASRRGSTDTQYF
TRBV7-9	13	TRBJ1-2	NA	few	TGTGCCAGCAGCTCATCAGGAATCTATGGCTACACCTTC	CASSSSGIYGYTF
TRBV3-1	16	TRBJ2-1	NA	few	TGTGCCAGCAGCCTCCCCGGGGAAAGCTCCTACAATGAGCAGTTCTTC	CASSLPGESSYNEQFF
TRBV12-3/TRBV12-4	15	TRBJ1-1	NA	NA	TGTGCCAGCAGTCTCCGCAGGGGCGGGTGGACTGAAGCTTTCTTT	CASSLRRGGWTEAFF
TRBV11-3	17	TRBJ2-3	TRBD2	few	TGTGCCAGCAGCTTATCGGCCTTTAGCGGGAGAAGGGATACGCAGTATTTT	CASSLSAFSGRRDTQYF
TRBV7-8	16	TRBJ1-6	NA	NA	TGTGCCAGCAGCCCGACACCTTCTGCTTATAATTCACCCCTCCACTTT	CASSPTPSAYNSPLHF
TRBV12-3/TRBV12-4	15	TRBJ2-7	TRBD1	NA	TGTGCCAGCAGTGAATACCGACAGGGCTCCTACGAGCAGTACTTC	CASSEYRQGSYEQYF
TRBV3-1	19	TRBJ2-1	TRBD2	few	TGTGCCAGCAGCCAAGATCTCGGGGCGGGAGGGCCTTCCTACAATGAGCAGTTCTTC	CASSQDLGAGGPSYNEQFF
TRBV11-2	14	TRBJ2-1	TRBD2	NA	TGTGCCAGCAGCTTTAGCGGGAGAGGGGTTGAGCAGTTCTTC	CASSFSGRGVEQFF
TRBV12-3/TRBV12-4	16	TRBJ2-3	NA	NA	TGTGCCAGCAGTTTAGGCACAGGTTCCTCAACAGATACGCAGTATTTT	CASSLGTGSSTDTQYF
TRBV20-1	12	TRBJ2-1	NA	many	TGCAGTGCCAGTTTAGGGGACAATGAGCAGTTCTTC	CSASLGDNEQFF
TRBV4-1	15	TRBJ2-1	TRBD2	many	TGCGCCAGCAGCCAAGGACTAGCGGGAAACAATGAGCAGTTCTTC	CASSQGLAGNNEQFF
TRBV2	14	TRBJ2-2	NA	NA	TGTGCCAGCAGTGAAGTGGTGACTATCGGGGAGCTGTTTTTT	CASSEVVTIGELFF
TRBV7-9	15	TRBJ2-5	NA	few	TGTGCCAGCAGGTCGTCGACAGGAACACAAGAGACCCAGTACTTC	CASRSSTGTQETQYF
TRBV5-1	13	TRBJ1-1	NA	NA	TGCGCCAGCAGCCCCGGGGCAGACACTGAAGCTTTCTTT	CASSPGADTEAFF
TRBV12-3/TRBV12-4	15	TRBJ2-7	TRBD1	few	TGTGCCAGCAGCCTCAAACTGAGACAGGGCTACGAGCAGTACTTC	CASSLKLRQGYEQYF
TRBV20-1	15	TRBJ2-7	TRBD1	NA	TGCAGTGCTAGCATTACCCGGGACAGGGGGTACGAGCAGTACTTC	CSASITRDRGYEQYF
TRBV6-6	18	TRBJ1-5	TRBD1	NA	TGTGCCAGCAGTCCAACGGGACAGACAAGGGTGGGGAATCAGCCCCAGCATTTT	CASSPTGQTRVGNQPQHF
TRBV3-1	16	TRBJ2-1	TRBD1	few	TGTGCCAGCAGCCAAACCGGGACAGGGGTTTTTGGATGGCGGTTCTTC	CASSQTGTGVFGWRFF
TRBV27	12	TRBJ2-2	TRBD2	few	TGTGCCAGCAGAAGCGGGGGTCGGGAGCTGTTTTTT	CASRSGGRELFF
TRBV6-6	15	TRBJ2-2	NA	NA	TGTGCCAGTTCCCCTAGTATGGGGGGCACCGGGGAGCTGTTTTTT	CASSPSMGGTGELFF